The 25 T cell receptor beta chains in this list originate from one sample, sequenced in a study of control samples from healthy donors and cancer patients (dated by TCRdb to 2019 to 2021). The method was the immunoSEQ multiplex PCR assay. In TCRdb, the immuneACCESS table is reduced to in-frame sequences with V and J assigned. These tables do not hold every clone; where another copy was compared, an unresolved V gene accounts for under half, and the others remain unexplained. Here the sample has about 60,000 clones; roughly 90% occur a single time. Together, the top ten hold 1.5% to 2% of the sample. Sequencing was carried out using PBMCs. These receptors all stem from a man in his forties with colorectal cancer.

The CDR3 region is CASTISYNSPLHF. The CDR3, as DNA: TGTGCCAGCACCATCTCCTATAATTCACCCCTCCACTTT. The V and J genes are TRBV6-5 and TRBJ1-6; no clear D. Germline CDR1 and CDR2: MNHEY and SVGAGI. This CDR3 is built from 13 residues. V dropped 7 bases and J dropped 0 bases, with 4 bases sitting between them.

V is TRBV9 and J is TRBJ2-5, with 9 nucleotides matching TRBD2. With 6 bases clipped from V and 2 bases from J, the junction kept 11 bases outside the gene matches. The CDR3 is made up of 16 amino acids. The germline gives CDR1 SGDLS, CDR2 YYNGEE. CDR3 sequence (DNA): TGTGCCAGCAATACGCGCGGCGGGGGGGGTCAAGAGACCCAGTACTTC. Translating gives CASNTRGGGGQETQYF.

The sample holds one count of this clone. V usage is TRBV9 and J usage is TRBJ2-1; 9 nucleotides match TRBD2. CDR3 length: 15 residues. Trimming took 4 bases from V and 4 from J; bases not matched to a gene: 6. The germline V gene has CDR1 SGDLS and CDR2 YYNGEE. As DNA, the CDR3 is TGTGCCAGCAGCCCCGCCAGCGGGGGGTACAATGAGCAGTTCTTC. This sequence encodes CASSPASGGYNEQFF.

This clone was seen only a few times. V gene TRBV11-3 combines with J gene TRBJ2-7, with D unclear. The CDR3 is made up of 14 amino acids. CDR1 and CDR2 from the germline V gene are SGHNT and YENEEA. With 7 bases removed from V and 0 bases from J, the gap between germline ends came to 13 bases. CDR3 DNA sequence: TGTGCCAGCAACCAAGCCCTACTCTCCTACGAGCAGTACTTC. Amino acid sequence: CASNQALLSYEQYF.

CDR3 nucleotides: TGTGCCAGCAGTTTCGTGTGGAACACCATATATTTT. This gives the protein CASSFVWNTIYF. The chain combines TRBV12-3 or TRBV12-4 with TRBJ1-3; D is unclear. V shed 3 bases and J shed 7 bases, with 7 bases lying between them. The CDR3 loop spans 12 amino acids.

This chain joins TRBV6-5 and TRBJ2-1, with 10 nucleotides matching TRBD2. V shed 4 bases and J 7 bases; nucleotides not matched to a gene: 4. The CDR3 spans 14 residues. Germline assignment: CDR1 MNHEY and CDR2 SVGAGI. CDR3: CASSSTSGVNEQFF. For the CDR3, the DNA is TGTGCCAGCAGTTCAACTAGCGGGGTTAATGAGCAGTTCTTC.

The gene calls are TRBV5-5 and TRBJ1-2; weak D call: TRBD1 (5 bases). The CDR3 runs 15 residues. Trimming stripped 0 bases from V and 8 bases from J, with 17 bases between. CDR1 is SGHKS, CDR2 YYEKEE, per germline (reference sequence). The CDR3 DNA reads as TGTGCCAGCAGCTTGGACGCCAGGGCGGATATCGGCTACACCTTC. This gives the protein CASSLDARADIGYTF.

The table lists this clone with a count of one. The genes are TRBV5-1 and TRBJ2-1, with TRBD1 matching 11 bases. This CDR3 comprises 16 residues. Trimming removed 4 bases from V and 6 bases from J; junction bases left unmatched: 9. Looked up from germline, CDR1 is SGHRS and CDR2 is YFSETQ. The CDR3 DNA reads as TGCGCCAGCAGCCTCCTACCGGGACAGGGGGTCAATGAGCAGTTCTTC. Amino acids: CASSLLPGQGVNEQFF.

The rearrangement links TRBV27 to TRBJ1-2; 8 bases are a match to TRBD1. Germline V gene data show CDR1 as MNHEY and CDR2 as SMNVEV (reference sequence). The CDR3 consists of 15 residues. After removal of 7 bases from V and 4 bases from J, the junction contained 11 bases not matched to a gene. CDR3 nucleotide sequence: TGTGCCAGCAACAGCGACAGGGGAGGCGGCTATGGCTACACCTTC. Translated: CASNSDRGGGYGYTF.

The gene calls are TRBV7-3 and TRBJ1-2, with D unresolved. The CDR3 runs 15 residues. Germline V gives CDR1 SGHTA, CDR2 FQGTGA. The germline V and J ends were trimmed by 2 bases and 4 bases, with 14 bases remaining between them. The CDR3 region is CASSLVGGPSYGYTF. For the CDR3, the DNA is TGTGCCAGCAGCTTAGTTGGTGGACCCAGCTATGGCTACACCTTC.

This clone was picked up one time. The chain employs TRBV7-7 and TRBJ2-7, with a tentative D call TRBD1 (6 bases). Per the germline V gene, CDR1 is SSHAT and CDR2 is FNYEAQ (reference sequence). This CDR3 region has 14 residues. V was shortened by 4 bases and J by 3 bases, with 13 bases between the two germline ends. The CDR3 DNA is TGTGCCAGCAGCTGCCCGGACAGCGGCTACGAGCAGTACTTC. Amino acid sequence: CASSCPDSGYEQYF.

The chain carries TRBV6-6 and TRBJ2-3; D might be TRBD1 (6 bases). The CDR3 has 16 residues. Germline V lookup: CDR1 MNHNY, CDR2 SVGAGI (reference sequence). Trimming shortened V by 2 bases and J by 3 bases, and 15 bases separated the two germline ends. The CDR3 loop reads CASSYPRGRGTDTQYF. The CDR3 DNA sequence: TGTGCCAGCAGTTACCCACGTGGCAGGGGAACAGATACGCAGTATTTT.

The table lists this clone with a few counts. The chain recombines TRBV6-1 with TRBJ2-5; TRBD1 matches at 9 bases. CDR3 size: 17 residues. With 3 bases clipped from V and 1 base from J, the junction kept 9 bases outside the gene matches. Germline values: CDR1 MNHNS, CDR2 SASEGT. The CDR3 spells CASSEPGQGFFQETQYF. The CDR3, as DNA: TGTGCCAGCAGTGAGCCGGGACAGGGTTTTTTCCAAGAGACCCAGTACTTC.

The chain couples TRBV12-5 to TRBJ2-3, with 8 bases matching TRBD1. CDR3 length: 17 residues. The junction had 11 bases not matched to a gene; V was cut back by 0 bases and J by 6 bases. Per germline, CDR1 LGHNT and CDR2 FRNRAP. The chain's CDR3 is CASGLVRTGSGRDTQYF. The DNA of the CDR3 is TGTGCTAGTGGTTTGGTACGGACAGGGTCAGGCCGGGATACGCAGTATTTT.

V usage is TRBV4-1 and J usage is TRBJ2-1; 9 bases line up with TRBD2. The CDR3 spans 14 residues. V was pared by 3 bases and J by 9 bases, with 6 bases of the junction left unmatched. From germline, CDR1 is MGHRA and CDR2 YSYEKL. This CDR3 reads CASSQGGGAFEQFF. The CDR3 nucleotides read TGCGCCAGCAGCCAGGGCGGGGGGGCTTTTGAGCAGTTCTTC.

The rearrangement joins TRBV4-1 to TRBJ1-1, with D unresolved. CDR1 and CDR2 from the germline V gene are MGHRA and YSYEKL. The CDR3 covers 16 residues. V shed 1 base and J shed 4 bases, with 16 bases lying between them. CDR3 in DNA: TGCGCCAGCAGCCAAGGGGAGCCGCTGAGATTCACTGAAGCTTTCTTT. Its protein product is CASSQGEPLRFTEAFF.

The genes are TRBV24-1 and TRBJ1-5; weak D call: TRBD1 (5 bases). Germline CDR1 reads KGHDR; CDR2 reads SFDVKD. Trimming left V 3 bases short and J 2 bases short, with 13 bases between. The CDR3 totals 16 residues. In DNA, the CDR3 is TGTGCCACCAGTGATCCCAGGGTACTTGGCAATCAGCCCCAGCATTTT. Protein: CATSDPRVLGNQPQHF.

The rearrangement links TRBV2 to TRBJ1-2; 9 bases map to TRBD1. Trimming removed 4 bases from V and 6 bases from J; junction bases left unmatched: 6. CDR3 size: 14 residues. The V gene's germline CDR1 is SNHLY and CDR2 FYNNEI. This CDR3 reads CASSAIGQGNGYTF. The CDR3 nucleotides read TGTGCCAGCAGTGCGATAGGACAGGGGAATGGCTACACCTTC.

The chain employs TRBV18 and TRBJ1-3; unclear D gene. Germline lookup yields CDR1 KGHSH and CDR2 LQKENI. The V gene lost 1 base and the J gene lost 0 bases, with 4 bases spanning the gap. This CDR3 has 14 amino acids. In nucleotides, the CDR3 is TGTGCCAGCTCACCACAGAGCTCTGGAAACACCATATATTTT. It specifies CASSPQSSGNTIYF.

The count of this clone is one. The rearrangement links TRBV5-4 to TRBJ1-2, with D perhaps TRBD1 (6 bases). The V end lost 0 bases, the J end lost 6 bases, and 12 bases lay between the germline ends. The CDR3 is 14 amino acids. Germline CDR1 and CDR2: SGHNT and YYREEE (reference sequence). CDR3 protein: CASSLVGGDNGYTF. The CDR3 DNA is TGTGCCAGCAGCTTGGTGGGGGGCGACAATGGCTACACCTTC.

The CDR3 nucleotides are TGTGCCAGCTCGTCGACAGTAGGGACTGAAGCTTTCTTT. It translates to CASSSTVGTEAFF. J is TRBJ1-1 and V is TRBV18, with a weak D call TRBD1 (5 bases). Germline CDR1 reads KGHSH; CDR2 reads LQKENI. Between the trimmed V and J ends, which lost 6 bases and 5 bases, there was a span of 13 bases. This CDR3 is 13 amino acids long.

V gene TRBV14 combines with J gene TRBJ1-2; D not resolved. Between the trimmed V and J ends, which lost 4 bases and 4 bases, there was a span of 13 bases. There are 14 residues in the CDR3. The germline V gene has CDR1 SGHDN and CDR2 FVKESK. CDR3 loop: CASSPSGVGYGYTF. CDR3 in DNA: TGTGCCAGCAGCCCCTCGGGTGTCGGCTATGGCTACACCTTC.

This sequence joins TRBV6-5 and TRBJ2-5; D not resolved. The CDR3 is made up of 14 amino acids. The germline V gene encodes CDR1 MNHEY and CDR2 SVGAGI. V shed 6 bases and J shed 9 bases, with 20 bases lying between them. The CDR3 DNA sequence: TGTGCCAGCAGCCCAGGACCCATTGGGTCGGCCCAGTACTTC. Encoded protein: CASSPGPIGSAQYF.

This clone was found once. This chain joins TRBV10-2 and TRBJ2-7; D uncertain. The germline gives CDR1 WSHSY, CDR2 SAAADI. V lost 4 bases, J lost 1 base, and 8 bases lay in between. CDR3 length: 13 residues. CDR3 sequence (DNA): TGCGCCAGCAGTGTATCCGGATCCTACGAGCAGTACTTC. Translating it yields CASSVSGSYEQYF.

V gene TRBV7-9 combines with J gene TRBJ1-6; 8 bases line up with TRBD1. The CDR3 loop spans 14 amino acids. Germline V gene data show CDR1 as SEHNR and CDR2 as FQNEAQ (reference sequence). Germline trimming cut 5 bases from V and 6 bases from J; bases unmatched to any gene: 3. CDR3 DNA sequence: TGTGCCAGCAGCCGACAGGGGAGTAATTCACCCCTCCACTTT. This codes for CASSRQGSNSPLHF.